This T cell receptor (beta chain) was found in a study of T cells in Graves' hyperthyroidism and ophthalmopathy. Newly diagnosed hyperthyroidism patients aged 18 to 65 years had disease lasting under 2 months. From more than 8 ml of fresh peripheral blood, PBMCs were isolated. With respect to this clonotype: Its antigen is currently unknown.

Study-wide results and caveats: Blood also showed most of the thyroid clonotypes that were expanded above 0.001. Ophthalmopathy was distinguished from stable hyperthyroidism by 13 V-J signatures.

The source material, RNA transcripts, was used to amplify TCR beta CDR3 regions. The HTBI primer set was used in a first-round RT-PCR of the TCR CDR3. TCRdb re-derived calls from the multiplex PCR reads in MiXCR, one entry per CDR3 protein. This sample has under 300,000 distinct CDR3 sequences, with approximately 15% found just once. The CDR3 length is 12 residues. V was shortened by 8 bases and J by 3 bases, with 12 bases between the two germline ends. Germline loops: CDR1 SGHKS, CDR2 YYEKEE (reference sequence). The gene calls are TRBV5-5 and TRBJ2-7; maybe TRBD1 (6 bases). Sequenced material: blood. The receptor comes from a woman between 40 and 55 years old with Graves' hyperthyroidism that later progressed to Graves' ophthalmopathy. Here the CDR3 DNA reads TGTGCCAGTACAGGACAGCTCTACGAGCAGTACGTC. This encodes CASTGQLYEQYV.